There are a few counts of the clone carrying this T cell receptor (beta chain). The source of the sample is a study of T cells after yellow fever vaccination. Study information: It was SMART-Seq v4 Ultra Low Input that prepared the fractions with low cell numbers.

Between the trimmed V and J ends, which lost 1 base and 0 bases, there was a span of 11 bases. CDR1 is SGDLS and CDR2 is YYNGEE in the germline V gene. CDR3 length: 16 residues. Each CDR3 protein is one row after TCRdb ran MiXCR on the 5' RACE reads. The profile shows just under 600,000 distinct CDR3 sequences, around an eighth of them singletons. Sequencing used PBMCs, obtained on the day of the yellow fever booster vaccination. The V and J genes are TRBV9 and TRBJ2-1, with D unresolved. This sequence was found in a young man who received the YFV17D yellow fever vaccine. Here the CDR3 DNA reads TGTGCCAGCAGCGTATTGAACGGACGCTCCTACAATGAGCAGTTCTTC. Encoded protein: CASSVLNGRSYNEQFF.